The 30 T cell receptor beta chains below were found in one sample sequenced in a study of OX40 agonist ivuxolimab in advanced cancers. Assay used: immunoSEQ multiplex PCR; TCRdb lists only in-frame clones, some missing. Among about 75,000 clones listed, 70% to 90% were seen once. Material: CD4+ or CD8+ T cells sorted from blood, obtained in a trial of the OX40 agonist ivuxolimab. The origin of the receptors is an adult with an advanced solid tumor such as melanoma, head and neck, liver or kidney cancer.

The J gene is TRBJ1-2, the V gene TRBV28; 7 bases map to TRBD1. CDR3 length: 17 residues. J gave up 8 bases and V 6 bases, and 21 bases lay outside the gene matches. The germline V gene has CDR1 MDHEN and CDR2 SYDVKM. The CDR3, as DNA: TGTGCCAGCAGCCCCCTAACGGTCCAGGGGGAGTTGAGAGGCTACACCTTC. This translates into CASSPLTVQGELRGYTF.

In DNA form, the CDR3 reads TGCGCCAGCAGCTTGGTGGCGGGAGGGGGTTACGAGCAGTACTTC. Translated, it gives CASSLVAGGGYEQYF. This rearrangement joins TRBV5-1 to TRBJ2-7, with TRBD2 matching 9 bases. V shed 0 bases and J 4 bases; nucleotides not matched to a gene: 5. Germline V gene lookup returns CDR1 SGHRS and CDR2 YFSETQ. The CDR3 has 15 amino acids.

The CDR3 reads CASSRGQVDHEQFF. The DNA of the CDR3 is TGTGCCAGCAGTCGAGGACAGGTCGACCATGAGCAGTTCTTC. The V call is TRBV11-2, the J call TRBJ2-1; 7 bases fit TRBD1. The V segment lost 6 bases and the J segment 8 bases; nucleotides outside the gene matches: 10. This CDR3 comprises 14 residues. The germline gives CDR1 SGHAT, CDR2 FQNNGV.

The chain uses TRBV6-5 and TRBJ1-5; the D is unclear. The CDR3 covers 14 residues. Germline V gene lookup returns CDR1 MNHEY and CDR2 SVGAGI. V shed 0 bases and J shed 8 bases, with 11 bases lying between them. This CDR3 reads CASSYSSPKEPQHF. CDR3 coding DNA: TGTGCCAGCAGTTACTCGAGTCCGAAGGAGCCCCAGCATTTT.

The rearrangement uses TRBV7-3 and TRBJ2-5; no definite D call. The CDR3 covers 12 residues. Looked up from germline, CDR1 is SGHTA and CDR2 is FQGTGA. V was cut by 4 bases and J by 5 bases, with 8 bases left in between. The CDR3 loop reads CASSSNRETQYF. The CDR3 nucleotides read TGTGCCAGCAGCTCGAACCGGGAGACCCAGTACTTC.

This rearrangement joins TRBV18 to TRBJ2-7; D is possibly TRBD1 (5 bases). The germline V gene encodes CDR1 KGHSH and CDR2 LQKENI. The V end was cut by 3 bases, the J end by 5 bases, with 11 bases between. The CDR3 contains 13 residues. This CDR3 reads CASSPAGLDEQYF. The CDR3 region has the DNA TGTGCCAGCTCACCTGCAGGGCTGGACGAGCAGTACTTC. Filled out from reference TRBV18 and TRBJ2-7, the complete variable domain reads NAGVMQNPRHLVRRRGQEARLRCSPMKGHSHVYWYRQLPEEGLKFMVYLQKENIIDESGMPKERFSAEFPKEGPSILRIQQVVRGDSAAYFCASSPAGLDEQYFGPGTRLTVT.

The chain links TRBV10-1 to TRBJ2-7; a weak D match, TRBD1 (5 bases). The CDR3 contains 12 residues. Germline CDR1 is WNHNN and CDR2 is SYGVQD (reference sequence). V dropped 8 bases and J dropped 12 bases, with 20 bases sitting between them. The CDR3 sequence is CASGEGQGQVYF. The CDR3 DNA follows: TGCGCCAGCGGGGAAGGGCAGGGTCAAGTGTACTTC.

This chain links TRBV7-9 with TRBJ1-3, with D maybe TRBD1 (5 bases). Germline values: CDR1 SEHNR, CDR2 FQNEAQ (reference sequence). The CDR3 length is 14 residues. Trimming left V 4 bases short and J 4 bases short, with 11 bases between. This CDR3 is CASSYGGKGNTIYF. The CDR3 DNA reads TGTGCCAGCAGCTACGGGGGTAAAGGAAACACCATATATTTT.

This clone has just one count. The chain uses TRBV5-1 and TRBJ1-5, with TRBD1 identical over 7 bases. The CDR3 is 20 amino acids. CDR1 and CDR2 (germline): SGHRS, YFSETQ. The junction had 17 bases not matched to a gene; V was cut back by 1 base and J by 1 base. The CDR3 nucleotides read TGCGCCAGCAGCTTGACTATCCGACAGGGTGAGATACAGAGCAATCAGCCCCAGCATTTT. Translating gives CASSLTIRQGEIQSNQPQHF.

The chain has TRBV30 and TRBJ2-1; no clear D gene. The CDR3 is made up of 12 amino acids. Trimming removed 2 bases from V and 9 bases from J, with 11 bases in between. Germline lookup yields CDR1 GTSNPN and CDR2 SVGIG (reference sequence). This CDR3 is CAWSRTRTEQFF. The CDR3 DNA sequence: TGTGCCTGGAGTCGTACAAGGACTGAGCAGTTCTTC.

V is TRBV4-2 and J is TRBJ2-1; D could derive from TRBD1 or TRBD2 (5 bases each). This CDR3 is built from 12 residues. Germline V gives CDR1 LGHNA, CDR2 YNFKEQ. Trimming removed 5 bases at V and 6 bases at J, with 8 bases between. The DNA for the CDR3 is TGTGCCAGCAGCGAGGGACGCAATGAGCAGTTCTTC. Amino acids: CASSEGRNEQFF.

The chain links TRBV6-4 to TRBJ1-2, with 9 bases aligning to TRBD1. Germline lookup yields CDR1 MRHNA and CDR2 SNTAGT. J was trimmed by 2 bases and V by 5 bases; bases with no gene match: 3. The length of the CDR3 is 14 residues. DNA of the CDR3: TGTGCCAGCAGTCCCGGGACAGGGAACTATGGCTACACCTTC. Amino acid sequence: CASSPGTGNYGYTF.

This chain joins TRBV15 and TRBJ2-7; D is perhaps TRBD1 (5 bases). CDR1 and CDR2 (germline): LNHNV, YYDKDF (reference sequence). The CDR3 has 14 amino acids. V was clipped by 1 base and J by 6 bases, with 13 bases between them. In DNA, the CDR3 is TGTGCCACCAGCAGAGGACAGACCCCTCCCGAGCAGTACTTC. Its translation: CATSRGQTPPEQYF.

The chain has TRBV11-2 and TRBJ2-1; D perhaps matches TRBD2 (5 bases). This CDR3 has 13 residues. With 4 bases removed from V and 4 bases from J, the gap between germline ends came to 8 bases. Looked up from germline, CDR1 is SGHAT and CDR2 is FQNNGV. The CDR3 sequence: CASSSGIYNEQFF. The CDR3 region has the DNA TGTGCCAGCAGCTCCGGGATATACAATGAGCAGTTCTTC.

The chain combines TRBV6-5 with TRBJ1-6; D is undetermined. CDR1 and CDR2 (germline): MNHEY, SVGAGI. This CDR3 is 14 amino acids long. Deletions cut 5 bases from V and 5 bases from J, with 10 bases between. CDR3 coding DNA: TGTGCCAGCAGTCGATACACCGATAATTCACCCCTCCACTTT. This codes for CASSRYTDNSPLHF.

This clone has only one observation. This chain joins TRBV6-6 and TRBJ1-5, with D perhaps matching TRBD1 (6 bases). This CDR3 region has 14 residues. Trimming took off 8 bases at V and 6 bases at J, with 17 bases between the two ends. Germline-derived CDR1 and CDR2 are MNHNY and SVGAGI (reference sequence). The CDR3 region is CASSDRDTAQPQHF. The CDR3 coding sequence is TGTGCCAGCTCCGACCGGGACACAGCTCAGCCCCAGCATTTT.

The genes are TRBV27 and TRBJ2-7; D is ambiguous. The ends were cut back, 0 bases at V and 4 bases at J, with 13 bases in the middle. The CDR3 is made up of 15 amino acids. Germline assignment: CDR1 MNHEY and CDR2 SMNVEV (reference sequence). The CDR3 region has the DNA TGTGCCAGCAGTTTATCCCCCCCGCCCCCATACGAGCAGTACTTC. Its translation: CASSLSPPPPYEQYF.

The chain carries TRBV18 and TRBJ2-2; no clear D. This CDR3 spans 15 amino acids. Trimming took 0 bases from V and 7 from J, leaving 12 bases between them. CDR1 is KGHSH and CDR2 is LQKENI in the germline V gene. The CDR3 sequence: CASSPPLRINGELFF. The CDR3 DNA reads as TGTGCCAGCTCACCACCACTTAGAATTAACGGGGAGCTGTTTTTT.

V is TRBV19 and J is TRBJ1-1; 12 bases line up with TRBD1. The CDR3 has 20 amino acids. Trimming cost V 5 bases and J 1 base; bases outside gene matches: 17. The germline CDR1 and CDR2 sequences are LNHDA and SQIVND (reference sequence). Written as DNA, the CDR3 is TGTGCCAGTAGTTCCCTCCGTGGGACAGGGGGCGGTGGAAAGAACACTGAAGCTTTCTTT. It encodes CASSSLRGTGGGGKNTEAFF. Full variable domain (missing parts from reference TRBV19 and TRBJ1-1): DGGITQSPKYLFRKEGQNVTLSCEQNLNHDAMYWYRQDPGQGLRLIYYSQIVNDFQKGDIAEGYSVSREKKESFPLTVTSAQKNPTAFYLCASSSLRGTGGGGKNTEAFFGQGTRLTVV.

The chain couples TRBV7-2 to TRBJ1-1, with a tentative D call TRBD1 (5 bases). Trimming removed 1 base at V and 3 bases at J, with 12 bases between. CDR1 is SGHTA, CDR2 FQGNSA, per germline. The CDR3 contains 15 residues. The CDR3 protein is CASSLEWGRDTEAFF. The CDR3, as DNA: TGTGCCAGCAGCTTAGAATGGGGCAGGGACACTGAAGCTTTCTTT. Variable domain in full (rest from reference TRBV7-2 and TRBJ1-1): GAGVSQSPSNKVTEKGKDVELRCDPISGHTALYWYRQSLGQGLEFLIYFQGNSAPDKSGLPSDRFSAERTGGSVSTLTIQRTQQEDSAVYLCASSLEWGRDTEAFFGQGTRLTVV.

The chain links TRBV6-1 to TRBJ2-2, with D perhaps TRBD2 (7 bases). Germline V gene data show CDR1 as MNHNS and CDR2 as SASEGT. There are 13 residues in the CDR3. Trimming stripped 3 bases from V and 6 bases from J, with 8 bases between. CDR3 region: CASSEGGPGELFF. The CDR3 DNA follows: TGTGCCAGCAGTGAGGGGGGGCCCGGGGAGCTGTTTTTT.

The chain combines TRBV29-1 with TRBJ1-1; TRBD1 matches 9 bases. CDR1 and CDR2 from the germline V gene are SQVTM and ANQGSEA. J was trimmed by 4 bases and V by 6 bases; bases with no gene match: 6. This CDR3 contains 13 residues. CDR3 loop: CSVGTGRGTEAFF. The CDR3 nucleotides are TGCAGCGTCGGGACAGGGAGAGGCACTGAAGCTTTCTTT.

This sequence joins TRBV4-1 and TRBJ1-3; D ambiguous. This CDR3 region has 15 residues. V dropped 1 base and J dropped 0 bases, with 7 bases sitting between them. Germline loops: CDR1 MGHRA, CDR2 YSYEKL. The CDR3 loop is CASSQGKASGNTIYF. CDR3 nucleotide sequence: TGCGCCAGCAGCCAAGGGAAGGCCTCTGGAAACACCATATATTTT.

A word on this clone: The conserved final phenylalanine or tryptophan is absent from the CDR3, which likely points to a read error. The gene calls are TRBV6-5 and TRBJ1-2; D remains unclear. Germline V gene lookup returns CDR1 MNHEY and CDR2 SVGAGI. CDR3 size: 14 residues. V was trimmed by 5 bases and J by 7 bases, leaving 17 bases between them. CDR3 DNA: TGTGCCAGCAGTGGAACACGGGGTCCGACTGGCTACACCCTC. Its translation is CASSGTRGPTGYTL.

This clone was observed a single time. The rearrangement uses TRBV27 and TRBJ2-2, with a weak D call TRBD2 (5 bases). The CDR3 runs 14 residues. V shed 4 bases and J shed 1 base, with 7 bases lying between them. Germline assignment: CDR1 MNHEY and CDR2 SMNVEV (reference sequence). CDR3 bases: TGTGCCAGCAGTTCGGGATTGAACACCGGGGAGCTGTTTTTT. Its protein is CASSSGLNTGELFF.

V gene TRBV7-2 combines with J gene TRBJ1-5; no reliable D call. V was clipped by 3 bases and J by 1 base, with 10 bases between them. Per the germline V gene, CDR1 is SGHTA and CDR2 is FQGNSA. The CDR3 runs to 15 residues. CDR3 amino acids: CASSLAHSSNQPQHF. As DNA, the CDR3 is TGTGCCAGCAGCTTGGCCCACAGCAGCAATCAGCCCCAGCATTTT.

This clone has a handful of counts. The chain joins TRBV13 to TRBJ2-7, with 11 bases that match TRBD2. After removal of 5 bases from V and 5 bases from J, the junction contained 11 bases not matched to a gene. The CDR3 contains 16 residues. CDR1 is PRHDT, CDR2 FYEKMQ, per germline (reference sequence). CDR3 bases: TGTGCCAGCAGCCAAATCAGACTAGCGGGATCCAACGAGCAGTACTTC. As protein: CASSQIRLAGSNEQYF.

The chain couples TRBV5-1 to TRBJ1-5, with unresolved D. The CDR3 is made up of 14 amino acids. V was trimmed by 0 bases and J by 2 bases, leaving 6 bases between them. CDR1 and CDR2 (germline): SGHRS, YFSETQ. CDR3 sequence: CASSLVPGNQPQHF. The CDR3 DNA reads TGCGCCAGCAGCTTGGTCCCGGGCAATCAGCCCCAGCATTTT.

The chain uses TRBV4-2 and TRBJ2-1; no clear D. Trimming cost V 3 bases and J 7 bases, with 22 bases left between them. There are 17 residues in the CDR3. Germline V gene lookup returns CDR1 LGHNA and CDR2 YNFKEQ. The CDR3 region is CASSHSRSVRIWNEQFF. The CDR3 region has the DNA TGTGCCAGCAGCCACTCAAGATCGGTTAGAATTTGGAATGAGCAGTTCTTC.

CDR3 sequence reads: CASSYSAYNEQFF. In DNA, the CDR3 is TGTGCCAGCAGCTACAGCGCCTACAATGAGCAGTTCTTC. The chain links TRBV7-3 to TRBJ2-1, with no clear D. The V gene's germline CDR1 is SGHTA and CDR2 FQGTGA. The CDR3 is made up of 13 amino acids. Trimming took off 4 bases at V and 2 bases at J, with 6 bases between the two ends.